The subject of this entry is one TCR beta chain. This clonotype was counted many times. Its antigen has not been determined. Qualities for individual bases were not recorded, and no much larger clone is one base off. This specimen belongs to a study of regulatory T cells in long-lasting Graves disease (dated by TCRdb to about 2021). Regarding the study in general: Patients with newly diagnosed Graves' disease had been on antithyroid drugs for under 3 months. This study used TCR sequencing and RNA sequencing of peripheral blood to compare persistent Graves' disease patients against newly diagnosed Graves' disease patients. The study was conducted in China and was registered as a clinical trial. TCR sequencing covered around 13 persistent and some 20 newly diagnosed Graves' disease patients, some 33 samples in total.

CDR1 and CDR2 (SGHRS, YFSETQ) derive from the germline V gene. Deletion took 1 base off V and 2 bases off J, with a span of 10 bases between the germline ends. From the cysteine up to the phenylalanine, the CDR3 has a length of 14 residues. Only the CDR3 DNA is retained, 42 bases long and in frame from the first base. The time point label, as the study defines it: newly diagnosed GD, antithyroid drugs for less than 3 months. RNA was extracted from PBMCs in TRIzol for both TCR sequencing and RNA sequencing. Graves' disease was diagnosed according to American Thyroid Association guidelines. Patients for the study were recruited at an endocrinology department in Xi'an, China. From each patient, about 9 milliliters of peripheral blood was collected into an EDTA anticoagulant tube. Ficoll Paque Plus density gradient separation was used to isolate PBMCs, and no further T cell sorting was performed. An Agilent 2100 Bioanalyzer and agarose gel were used to assess RNA quality, and a NanoDrop 2000 was used to measure RNA concentration.

Receptor amplification or capture employed multiplex PCR. TCRdb shows the sequencer as Illumina HiSeq 4000. To build TCR beta libraries, CDR3 regions were amplified by Arm-PCR using iRepertoire HTBI primers. Before sequencing, the PCR products went through gel purification. Regarding the original processing steps: Gene usage analysis of CDR3 amino acid clonotypes used the approximately 56 TRBV and some 13 TRBJ segments found across samples. Filtered high-quality paired reads were merged into contigs using COPE and FqMerger. BLAST was used to align contigs to the IMGT TRBV, TRBD and TRBJ reference genes, and CDR3 was defined following IMGT. Any clonotype with a frequency above 0.1% was classified as a highly expanded clone. Shannon entropy was used to measure repertoire diversity, and the Gini coefficient was used to measure V-J evenness. A clonotype found in more than one individual was treated as public. Starting from the raw public reads, TCRdb applied fastp trimming at Q25, assembled clones with MiXCR and retained in-frame beta chains. Rows matching on CDR3 protein sequence are summarized as one entry with the most common DNA and genes. V and J calls and clone size were set by TCRdb, not the authors. This sample comprises hundreds of thousands of distinct CDR3 sequences, about a sixth of them detected only once. 25% to 30% of the sample lies in the top ten.

Results and caveats for the whole study, not just this receptor: Only the TCR beta chain was sequenced and analyzed. Patients with persistent disease shared more public clonotypes (about 2,900) than newly diagnosed patients did (roughly 970). Persistent Graves' disease patients showed lower TCR Shannon entropy and fewer highly expanded clones than newly diagnosed patients, suggesting clonal expansion. The authors acknowledged the small sample size as a limitation that may reduce accuracy. Preferential use of TRBV28, TRBJ1-2 and TRBJ2-5 was observed in persistent disease, whereas TRBV20-1 and TRBJ2-1 were favored in newly diagnosed disease. Because the primary lesion, thyroid tissue, could not be accessed, the study looked at peripheral blood alone.

The same data also went into a second study, on T cells in Graves' hyperthyroidism and ophthalmopathy. Per the second study: Stable Graves' hyperthyroidism was defined as no progression to ophthalmopathy during 18 months of follow-up. Hyperthyroidism patients were newly diagnosed, with disease duration under 2 months, and aged 18 to 65 years. The study excluded patients with uncontrolled infections, other autoimmune diseases, pregnancy or lactation. Clinical symptoms, serum thyroxine and TRAb, thyroid ultrasound, and orbital computed tomography formed the basis for the diagnoses. A first-round RT-PCR of the TCR CDR3 used the HTBI primer set with the Qiagen OneStep RT-PCR kit. Blood samples also contained most of the expanded thyroid clonotypes (frequency above 0.001), which suggests that blood repertoires may reflect thyroid immune responses. A model built on a 13 V-J signature distinguished ophthalmopathy from stable hyperthyroidism, reaching about 88% sensitivity and around 81% specificity in cross-validation and 80%/75% in testing. In validation, progression to ophthalmopathy was predicted by the model with nearly 71% sensitivity and nearly 75% specificity, a median of approximately 6.5 months before onset. TCR V-J signatures able to tell the groups apart were searched for in a discovery cohort of some 100 patients, of whom around 42 had Graves' ophthalmopathy and around 57 had stable Graves' hyperthyroidism. Prospective prediction of ophthalmopathy was tested in an independent validation cohort consisting of fewer than 20 hyperthyroidism patients and around 17 patients who later progressed to ophthalmopathy. The 95 to 100 discovery patients were randomly divided into training and test sets at a 7:3 ratio. The study also compared thyroid tissue and blood T-cell repertoires from roughly 6 Graves' hyperthyroidism patients. Once sampling was done, hyperthyroidism patients were given methimazole at a starting dose of 30 mg daily, whereas ophthalmopathy patients were given high-dose intravenous methylprednisolone. The libraries were constructed in a second round of multiplex PCR and then size-selected and purified. The libraries were sequenced on an Illumina HiSeq2000 using paired-end 100 bp reads. SOAPnuke was used to process the raw data, removing reads that contained adapters or uncalled bases, had a mean Phred below 15, or lacked an exact match to the constant primer or identifier. High-quality paired reads were merged with COPE v1.2.5, and unique nucleotide sequences were defined as clonotypes. MiTCR v1.1 was used to align clonotypes to the IMGT TRBV, TRBD and TRBJ reference segments. Analysis was restricted to V-J combinations with a frequency above 0.0001, which covered over 98% of repertoires. A TCS score was defined as the ratio between F50 (clonal expansion) and ExV (chaos), using BLOSUM62-based TCRdist between CDR3 peptides within each V-J. Welch's t-statistics and random forest reduced some 510 V-J features to about 12, which were used in a naive Bayes classifier (R e1071). Sample size was not statistically predetermined, and investigators were not blinded to group allocation. The paper describes TCR Vbeta CDR3 sequencing of 130 to 150 peripheral blood samples, made up of about 41 ophthalmopathy patients, some 76 hyperthyroidism patients and 17 progressor patients.

The source is a man aged 35-49 years with Graves disease. Donor details come from another sample of the same person, matched by shared clones. Rearrangement joined TRBV5-1 to TRBJ2-7; perhaps TRBD1 is the D gene, with 6 bases matching. The material sequenced was peripheral blood mononuclear cells (PBMCs), taken at new diagnosis, from a patient treated with antithyroid drugs. In nucleotide form, the sequence is TGCGCCAGCAGCTTGCCGACAGGAGCCTACGAGCAGTACTTC. It translates as CASSLPTGAYEQYF.